This TCR beta chain originates from a study of T cells after yellow fever vaccination. In the case of this clonotype: The antigen is unknown.

TCRdb reprocessed the 5' RACE reads via MiXCR and lists one record per CDR3 protein. The table has about 300,000 distinct CDR3 sequences, approximately 8% seen once. Study observations and caveats: Clones from primary vaccination mostly reappeared after the booster (around 97% CD4, around 90% CD8).

The CDR3 extends over 14 amino acids. The V end was cut by 4 bases, the J end by 2 bases, with 10 bases between. Germline V CDR1 and CDR2: SGHTA, FQGTGA. This sample comprised CD4+ T cells sorted from PBMCs, obtained 5 days after the yellow fever booster vaccination. This sequence originates from a man aged 18 to 29 who received the YFV17D yellow fever vaccine. The rearrangement joins TRBV7-3 to TRBJ2-3; D could derive from TRBD1 or TRBD2 (5 bases each). For the CDR3, the DNA is TGTGCCAGCAGCTCGACGGGGCCCACAGATACGCAGTATTTT. This codes for CASSSTGPTDTQYF.